This TCR beta chain comes out of a study of T cell responses to AZD1222 COVID-19 vaccine. CDR1 is SGHVS, CDR2 FNYEAQ, per germline. J gave up 2 bases and V 0 bases, and 5 bases lay outside the gene matches. This CDR3 spans 16 amino acids. Sequenced by immunoSEQ multiplex PCR; TCRdb stores in-frame clones only, minus some. Among roughly 130,000 clones listed, around 87% were seen once. The gene calls are TRBV7-6 and TRBJ2-7; 9 nucleotides match TRBD2. The sequence came from an adult in good health. Sequenced here: peripheral blood, sampled on day 0 of AZD1222 vaccination. CDR3 nucleotide sequence: TGTGCCAGCAGCTTAGCTCTAGCGGGGTCCACCTACGAGCAGTACTTC. This encodes CASSLALAGSTYEQYF.